Listed here is a single T cell receptor (beta chain). What it binds is unknown. This sample was taken from a study of PD-1 blockade in mismatch repair-deficient tumors. Study-wide context: Patients had 12 mismatch repair-deficient cancer types, all previously treated and progressing.

Study findings and constraints: Rapid post-treatment expansion, then contraction, generally preceding radiologic response, marked tumor-resident clones.

Some clones are missing from TCRdb's copy, which holds only in-frame ones; the method was immunoSEQ multiplex PCR. Among about 49,000 clones listed, around 77% were seen once. V lost 3 bases and J lost 6; bases outside the gene matches: 10. The CDR3 has 15 amino acids. Germline V gene lookup returns CDR1 SGHDT and CDR2 YYEEEE. The sequence came from an adult with mismatch repair-deficient cancer. The specimen comprised PBMCs, sampled before pembrolizumab treatment. V is TRBV5-6 and J is TRBJ2-3, with 7 bases matching TRBD2. The CDR3 DNA reads TGTGCCAGCAGCTATATTGGGCGGGAGACGGATACGCAGTATTTT. It translates to CASSYIGRETDTQYF.